This T cell receptor beta chain emerged from a study of shared clonotypes between healthy human individuals. CD45RO-negative CD8 cells positively selected for CCR7 made up the naive population, which excluded terminally differentiated effector memory CD45RA+ cells. All the donors were Caucasian adults who lived in Nashville, Tennessee. Details on this clone: What it recognizes is unknown.

This CDR3 contains 15 residues. Germline CDR1 and CDR2: SEHNR and FQNEAQ (reference sequence). The J segment lost 6 bases and the V segment lost 7 bases, leaving 12 bases of the junction unmatched. Study-wide findings and caveats: In a few donors, approximately 5% of naive CD4 clonotypes appeared in common.

Authors' processing steps: ImmunoSEQ sequences covered only the junction and lacked quality scores; filtering therefore differed. Using immunoSEQ multiplex PCR, the repertoire was profiled, and TCRdb retains in-frame clones only, with some absent. That table is the source of V, J and clone size, and D and trimming were worked out from the DNA. This table has 760,000 or so clones, about 96% appearing once. This TCR came from a man younger than 45 in good health. V gene TRBV7-9 combines with J gene TRBJ2-1; 7 bases agree with TRBD2. The specimen sequenced was naive CD8+ T cells sorted from blood. Here the CDR3 DNA reads TGTGCCAGCATCAAAACACGGGCGGGAGTCAATGAGCAGTTCTTC. Translation: CASIKTRAGVNEQFF.